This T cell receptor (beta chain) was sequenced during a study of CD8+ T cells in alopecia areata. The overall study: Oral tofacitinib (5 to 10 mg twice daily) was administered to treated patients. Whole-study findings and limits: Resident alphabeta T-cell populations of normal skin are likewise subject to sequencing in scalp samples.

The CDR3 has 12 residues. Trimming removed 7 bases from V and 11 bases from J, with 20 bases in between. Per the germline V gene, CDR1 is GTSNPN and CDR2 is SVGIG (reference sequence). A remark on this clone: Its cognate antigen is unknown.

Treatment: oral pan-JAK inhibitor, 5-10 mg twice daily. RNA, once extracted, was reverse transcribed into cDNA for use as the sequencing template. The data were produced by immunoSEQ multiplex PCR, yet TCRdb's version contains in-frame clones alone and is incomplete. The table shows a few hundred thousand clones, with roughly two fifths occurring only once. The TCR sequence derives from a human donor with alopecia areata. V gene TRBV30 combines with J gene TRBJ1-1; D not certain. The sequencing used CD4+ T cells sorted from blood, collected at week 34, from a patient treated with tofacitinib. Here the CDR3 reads CASRTTLSGAFF. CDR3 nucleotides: TGTGCCTCACGGACCACCCTAAGTGGGGCTTTCTTT. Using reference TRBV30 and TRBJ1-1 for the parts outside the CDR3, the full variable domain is SQTIHQWPATLVQPVGSPLSLECTVEGTSNPNLYWYRQAAGRGLQLLFYSVGIGQISSEVPQNLSASRPQDRQFILSSKKLLLSDSGFYLCASRTTLSGAFFGQGTRLTVV.